The 7 T cell receptor beta chains below all came from one sample that was sequenced in a study of blood T cell repertoires in COVID-19. Assay: immunoSEQ multiplex PCR; the TCRdb copy retains only in-frame clones and omits some. The sample holds fewer than 250,000 clones, approximately 84% seen once. What was sequenced was peripheral blood. The receptors stem from a woman of 80 years or more with acute or convalescent COVID-19.

The rearrangement links TRBV6-5 to TRBJ1-6, with TRBD1 matching 9 bases. The CDR3 loop spans 15 amino acids. Germline V CDR1 and CDR2: MNHEY, SVGAGI. The trim removed 7 bases at V and 10 bases at J, leaving 11 bases unmatched. As DNA, the CDR3 is TGTGCCAGCACCAGAACCGGGACAGGGACCTCACCCCTCCACTTT. Translating gives CASTRTGTGTSPLHF.

The rearrangement joins TRBV5-1 to TRBJ1-5; 8 positions agree with TRBD1. Germline CDR1 is SGHRS and CDR2 is YFSETQ. This CDR3 comprises 14 residues. The V segment lost 4 bases and the J segment 6 bases; nucleotides outside the gene matches: 6. In nucleotides, the CDR3 is TGCGCCAGCAGCCCAGGACAGGGTATTCAGCCCCAGCATTTT. Residues: CASSPGQGIQPQHF.

V gene TRBV6-5 combines with J gene TRBJ1-5; no clear D gene. The CDR3 covers 13 residues. Germline V gene data show CDR1 as MNHEY and CDR2 as SVGAGI. V was cut by 5 bases and J by 3 bases, with 8 bases left in between. The CDR3 protein is CASSPGSNQPQHF. CDR3 in DNA: TGTGCCAGCAGTCCCGGGTCCAATCAGCCCCAGCATTTT.

This clone was detected only once. V is TRBV10-2 and J is TRBJ1-5; D gene uncertain. The germline V gene has CDR1 WSHSY and CDR2 SAAADI. There are 15 residues in the CDR3. The V end was cut by 0 bases, the J end by 0 bases, with 6 bases between. For the CDR3, the DNA is TGCGCCAGCAGTGAGTCCGGGGTTAGCAATCAGCCCCAGCATTTT. It encodes CASSESGVSNQPQHF.

The table lists this clone with a count of one. The chain is built from TRBV29-1 and TRBJ2-2; the match to TRBD2 covers 7 bases. Germline loops: CDR1 SQVTM, CDR2 ANQGSEA. The CDR3 covers 14 residues. The V gene end was trimmed by 2 bases and the J gene end by 4 bases; junction bases not matched to a gene: 4. The DNA of the CDR3 is TGCAGCGTTGAAAGGGGAGGGGTCACCGGGGAGCTGTTTTTT. The encoded protein is CSVERGGVTGELFF.

Only a few counts were recorded for this clone. Other DNA sequences in the same sample also yield this CDR3. This rearrangement joins TRBV20-1 to TRBJ1-2; D gene unclear. The CDR3 covers 12 residues. Germline V gives CDR1 DFQATT, CDR2 SNEGSKA (reference sequence). Trimming took off 3 bases at V and 2 bases at J, with 7 bases between the two ends. The CDR3 nucleotides are TGCAGTGCTAGTTCCCGGAACTATGGCTACACCTTC. Protein sequence: CSASSRNYGYTF.

The V gene is TRBV27, the J gene TRBJ2-7; unclear D gene. The CDR3 spans 13 residues. V shed 0 bases and J shed 13 bases, with 16 bases lying between them. Germline CDR1 and CDR2: MNHEY and SMNVEV (reference sequence). Here the CDR3 reads CASSLSSLWFLYF. The DNA for the CDR3 is TGTGCCAGCAGTTTATCGAGTTTGTGGTTCCTATACTTC.